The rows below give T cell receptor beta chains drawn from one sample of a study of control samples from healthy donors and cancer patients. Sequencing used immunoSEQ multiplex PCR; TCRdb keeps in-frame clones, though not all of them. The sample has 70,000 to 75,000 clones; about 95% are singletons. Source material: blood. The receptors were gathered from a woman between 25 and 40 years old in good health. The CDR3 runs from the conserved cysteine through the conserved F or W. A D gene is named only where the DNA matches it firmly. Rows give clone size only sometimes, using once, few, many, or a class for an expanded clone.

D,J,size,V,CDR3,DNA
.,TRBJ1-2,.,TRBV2,CASRGQGPSRGYTF,TGTGCCAGCAGGGGGCAGGGACCCTCCCGTGGCTACACCTTC
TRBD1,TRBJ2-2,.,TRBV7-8,CASSLRQGAGELFF,TGTGCCAGCAGCCTAAGACAGGGGGCCGGGGAGCTGTTTTTT
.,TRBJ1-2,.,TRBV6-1,CASSESGGAYEGYTF,TGTGCCAGCAGTGAAAGTGGGGGGGCCTATGAAGGCTACACCTTC
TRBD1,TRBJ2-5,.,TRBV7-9,CASSIRDRGQETQYF,TGTGCCAGCAGCATCCGTGACAGGGGGCAGGAGACCCAGTACTTC
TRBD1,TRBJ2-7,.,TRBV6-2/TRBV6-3,CASSAGTGGYEQYF,TGTGCCAGCAGTGCCGGGACAGGGGGCTACGAGCAGTACTTC
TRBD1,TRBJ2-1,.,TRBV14,CASSQGGTGGHNEQFF,TGTGCCAGCAGCCAAGGGGGGACAGGGGGTCACAATGAGCAGTTCTTC
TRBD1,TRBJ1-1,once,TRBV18,CASSPQSGGDTEAFF,TGTGCCAGCTCACCACAGTCAGGGGGTGACACTGAAGCTTTCTTT
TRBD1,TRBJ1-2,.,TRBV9,CASSANRGQGAGGYTF,TGTGCCAGCAGCGCCAATCGGGGACAGGGGGCAGGTGGCTACACCTTC
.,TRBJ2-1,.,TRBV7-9,CASSPRGGVGYNEQFF,TGTGCCAGCAGCCCCCGGGGAGGCGTGGGCTACAATGAGCAGTTCTTC
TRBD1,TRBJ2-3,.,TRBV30,CAWVTGGGTDTQYF,TGTGCCTGGGTGACAGGGGGCGGGACAGATACGCAGTATTTT
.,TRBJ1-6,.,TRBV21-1,CASSDYRASSYNSPLHF,TGTGCCAGCAGCGACTACAGGGCCAGCTCCTATAATTCACCCCTCCACTTT
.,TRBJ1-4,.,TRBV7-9,CASSLRWDEKLFF,TGTGCCAGCAGCTTAAGGTGGGATGAAAAACTGTTTTTT
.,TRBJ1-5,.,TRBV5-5,CASSLFGSNQPQHF,TGTGCCAGCAGCTTGTTCGGTAGCAATCAGCCCCAGCATTTT
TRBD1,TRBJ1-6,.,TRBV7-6,CASSPGTEPYNSPLHF,TGTGCCAGCAGCCCCGGGACAGAACCCTATAATTCACCCCTCCACTTT
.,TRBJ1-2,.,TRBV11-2,CASSLIGRGYGYTF,TGTGCCAGCAGCTTAATCGGGAGGGGCTATGGCTACACCTTC
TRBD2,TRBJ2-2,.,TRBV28,CATMAPGLVGGELFF,TGTGCCACTATGGCACCGGGACTAGTGGGCGGGGAGCTGTTTTTT
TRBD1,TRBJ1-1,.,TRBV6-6,CASRGQLNTEAFF,TGTGCCAGCAGGGGACAGTTGAACACTGAAGCTTTCTTT
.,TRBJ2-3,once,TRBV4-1,CASSQSRGRRGASTDTQYF,TGCGCCAGCAGCCAATCAAGGGGTCGCAGGGGTGCTTCTACAGATACGCAGTATTTT
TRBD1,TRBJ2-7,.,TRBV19,CASSKTGAISGGYEQYF,TGTGCCAGTTCCAAGACAGGGGCAATTTCGGGCGGCTACGAGCAGTACTTC
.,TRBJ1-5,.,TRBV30,CAWSVKDRNQPQHF,TGTGCCTGGAGTGTAAAGGACAGAAATCAGCCCCAGCATTTT
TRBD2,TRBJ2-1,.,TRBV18,CASSPGHGGNEQFF,TGTGCCAGCTCACCTGGACACGGGGGGAATGAGCAGTTCTTC
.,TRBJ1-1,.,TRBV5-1,CASSVTGTPNTEAFF,TGCGCCAGCAGCGTGACCGGGACACCGAACACTGAAGCTTTCTTT
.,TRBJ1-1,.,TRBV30,CAWATGTRAFF,TGTGCCTGGGCAACAGGGACGAGGGCTTTCTTT
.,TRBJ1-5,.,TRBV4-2,CASSQGSGQGSKEHF,TGTGCCAGCAGCCAAGGAAGTGGGCAGGGTAGTAAGGAGCATTTT
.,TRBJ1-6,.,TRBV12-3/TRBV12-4,CASRPGVGSPLHF,TGTGCCAGCAGACCGGGGGTGGGCTCACCCCTCCACTTT
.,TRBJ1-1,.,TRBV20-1,CSASRNTEAFF,TGCAGTGCTAGTAGGAACACTGAAGCTTTCTTT